The 5 T cell receptor beta chains listed next were all sequenced from one sample in a study of shared clonotypes between healthy human individuals. Terminally differentiated effector memory CD45RA+ cells were excluded by CCR7 positive selection of CD45RO-negative cells. Method: immunoSEQ multiplex PCR; TCRdb's copy keeps in-frame clones and lacks some. The data hold about 2 million clones, with roughly 95% observed a single time. The sequenced material came from naive CD8+ T cells sorted from blood. These receptor sequences come from a man younger than 35 in good health.

V usage is TRBV7-9 and J usage is TRBJ2-1; maybe TRBD2 (6 bases). Germline V gives CDR1 SEHNR, CDR2 FQNEAQ (reference sequence). V lost 3 bases, J lost 10 bases, and 13 bases lay in between. The CDR3 extends over 13 amino acids. CDR3 in amino acids: CASSFGRGEEQFF. DNA of the CDR3: TGTGCCAGCAGCTTTGGGCGGGGAGAGGAGCAGTTCTTC.

V is TRBV27 and J is TRBJ1-2, with 10 bases fitting TRBD1. Germline CDR1 is MNHEY and CDR2 is SMNVEV (reference sequence). The junction had 6 bases not matched to a gene; V was cut back by 3 bases and J by 5 bases. CDR3 length: 15 amino acids. CDR3 loop: CASSFLGQGTYGYTF. The CDR3 nucleotides are TGTGCCAGCAGTTTCTTGGGACAGGGGACATATGGCTACACCTTC.

This chain uses TRBV11-1 with TRBJ2-3, with 13 positions matching TRBD2. With V trimmed by 4 bases and J by 2 bases, 3 bases remained unmatched. The CDR3 has 16 residues. CDR1 is SGHAT, CDR2 FQDESV, per germline (reference sequence). CDR3 nucleotide sequence: TGTGCCAGCAGCTCTACTAGCGGGGGGGTCACAGATACGCAGTATTTT. As protein: CASSSTSGGVTDTQYF. Full variable domain (rest looked up from reference TRBV11-1 and TRBJ2-3): EAEVAQSPRYKITEKSQAVAFWCDPISGHATLYWYRQILGQGPELLVQFQDESVVDDSQLPKDRFSAERLKGVDSTLKIQPAELGDSAMYLCASSSTSGGVTDTQYFGPGTRLTVL.

V gene TRBV7-3 combines with J gene TRBJ2-1, with no clear D. Germline V gene lookup returns CDR1 SGHTA and CDR2 FQGTGA. CDR3 length: 15 residues. The germline V and J ends were trimmed by 8 bases and 1 base, with 15 bases remaining between them. CDR3 nucleotides: TGTGCCAGCTCTGAGATCAGTGGATCCTACAATGAGCAGTTCTTC. This codes for CASSEISGSYNEQFF.

The V call is TRBV7-9, the J call TRBJ2-5; D unclear. Trimming took 6 bases from V and 5 from J, leaving 10 bases between them. The CDR3 consists of 12 residues. CDR1 and CDR2 from the germline V gene are SEHNR and FQNEAQ (reference sequence). CDR3 sequence (DNA): TGTGCCAGCAGGTGGGCTGGGGAGACCCAGTACTTC. It is translated as CASRWAGETQYF.